Below are 20 T cell receptor beta chains sequenced from a single sample in a study of cytomegalovirus exposure and HLA in healthy donors. The study ran its PCR with 60 Vbeta and 13 Jbeta primers. Measured with immunoSEQ multiplex PCR; TCRdb has only the in-frame clones, and not every one. The sample lists roughly 130,000 clones, around 85% occurring once. Sequencing used PBMCs. The receptors stem from a boy between 5 and 17 years old in good health and CMV-seronegative.

V usage is TRBV6-1 and J usage is TRBJ1-2; 8 bases align to TRBD1. Germline V gives CDR1 MNHNS, CDR2 SASEGT. The CDR3 is 16 residues long. V was clipped by 1 base and J by 8 bases; unmatched bases: 12. The CDR3 protein is CASSEGQQGDLDGYTF. CDR3 nucleotide sequence: TGTGCCAGCAGTGAAGGGCAACAGGGGGATTTAGACGGCTACACCTTC.

V is TRBV19 and J is TRBJ2-4, with 8 bases lining up with TRBD2. The ends lost 1 base at V and 7 bases at J; junction bases unmatched: 6. The CDR3 is 15 residues long. Germline CDR1 and CDR2: LNHDA and SQIVND (reference sequence). The CDR3 loop is CASSIALGRGNIQYF. In DNA, the CDR3 is TGTGCCAGTAGTATAGCCCTCGGGAGGGGCAACATTCAGTACTTC.

The DNA for the CDR3 is TGTGCCAGCAGCCGGGACGGGGGAATGACTAATGAAAAACTGTTTTTT. It specifies CASSRDGGMTNEKLFF. The chain uses TRBV11-3 and TRBJ1-4; a possible D gene is TRBD1 (5 bases). Per germline, CDR1 SGHNT and CDR2 YENEEA. Trimming took 5 bases from V and 2 from J, leaving 15 bases between them. CDR3 length: 16 amino acids.

The gene calls are TRBV5-1 and TRBJ1-5; maybe TRBD1 (5 bases). Trimming pared 0 bases from V and 2 bases from J, leaving 9 bases between. CDR3 length: 15 amino acids. From germline, CDR1 is SGHRS and CDR2 YFSETQ. The CDR3 protein is CASSLGTGGNQPQHF. The CDR3 coding sequence is TGCGCCAGCAGCTTGGGGACGGGGGGCAATCAGCCCCAGCATTTT.

This clone is a singleton in its sample. The rearrangement links TRBV30 to TRBJ2-7; 7 nucleotides match TRBD1. Germline CDR1 GTSNPN, CDR2 SVGIG (reference sequence). The CDR3 extends over 13 amino acids. Trimming took 4 bases from V and 3 from J; bases not matched to a gene: 6. CDR3 DNA sequence: TGTGCCTGGAATACGGGACAGCACTACGAGCAGTACTTC. As protein: CAWNTGQHYEQYF.

This clone came up a few times. V and J are TRBV4-1 and TRBJ1-1; perhaps TRBD1 as D (6 bases). CDR1 and CDR2 from the germline V gene are MGHRA and YSYEKL. V was cut by 1 base and J by 2 bases, with 11 bases left in between. The CDR3 has 15 amino acids. The CDR3 protein is CASSQVGQINTEAFF. In nucleotides, the CDR3 is TGCGCCAGCAGCCAAGTTGGACAGATAAACACTGAAGCTTTCTTT.

The rearrangement uses TRBV6-5 and TRBJ2-3; TRBD2 matches at 7 bases. The CDR3 extends over 16 amino acids. Trimming at V came to 3 bases and at J to 6 bases, leaving 12 bases not matched to a gene. Germline V gene lookup returns CDR1 MNHEY and CDR2 SVGAGI. The DNA of the CDR3 is TGTGCCAGCAGTTATACCTCTAGCGGCCTAAGGGATACGCAGTATTTT. This sequence encodes CASSYTSSGLRDTQYF.

This clone was counted once. V and J are TRBV7-3 and TRBJ2-1; D is possibly TRBD2 (7 bases). Germline assignment: CDR1 SGHTA and CDR2 FQGTGA. The V end was cut by 2 bases, the J end by 4 bases, with 12 bases between. The CDR3 loop spans 15 amino acids. This CDR3 reads CASSLPGGTYNEQFF. CDR3 coding DNA: TGTGCCAGCAGCTTACCGGGGGGCACTTACAATGAGCAGTTCTTC.

The chain couples TRBV6-5 to TRBJ2-1, with D possibly being TRBD1 (7 bases). The germline V gene encodes CDR1 MNHEY and CDR2 SVGAGI. Trimming shortened V by 7 bases and J by 6 bases, and 13 bases separated the two germline ends. The CDR3 totals 13 residues. The CDR3 loop reads CASIGGTANEQFF. The CDR3 DNA follows: TGTGCCAGCATCGGAGGGACAGCCAATGAGCAGTTCTTC.

This clone was found a few times. The chain recombines TRBV4-3 with TRBJ2-1; TRBD2 matches 13 bases. V was clipped by 2 bases and J by 8 bases; unmatched bases: 3. The CDR3 loop spans 15 amino acids. Germline CDR1 is LGHNA and CDR2 is YSLEER. Here the CDR3 DNA reads TGCGCCAGCAGCCAAACTAGCGGGGGGGCGTATGAGCAGTTCTTC. It codes for CASSQTSGGAYEQFF.

The rearrangement links TRBV7-8 to TRBJ1-1, with 10 bases that match TRBD1. CDR3 length: 15 amino acids. Unmatched junction bases numbered 4, after V lost 5 bases and J lost 1 base. Germline loops: CDR1 SGHVS, CDR2 FQNEAQ. The CDR3 nucleotides read TGTGCCAGCAGCACAGACAGGGGGCAGAACACTGAAGCTTTCTTT. Amino acid sequence: CASSTDRGQNTEAFF.

V is TRBV18 and J is TRBJ2-7; 7 nucleotides line up with TRBD2. Germline V gene data show CDR1 as KGHSH and CDR2 as LQKENI. CDR3 length: 14 amino acids. Trimming at V came to 4 bases and at J to 3 bases, leaving 6 bases not matched to a gene. In DNA, the CDR3 is TGTGCCAGCTCACTGCAGGGCGGGAGCTACGAGCAGTACTTC. It codes for CASSLQGGSYEQYF. The entire variable domain, with the rest obtained from reference TRBV18 and TRBJ2-7, is as follows: NAGVMQNPRHLVRRRGQEARLRCSPMKGHSHVYWYRQLPEEGLKFMVYLQKENIIDESGMPKERFSAEFPKEGPSILRIQQVVRGDSAAYFCASSLQGGSYEQYFGPGTRLTVT.

The chain couples TRBV2 to TRBJ1-1; a possible D gene is TRBD1 (6 bases). Looked up from germline, CDR1 is SNHLY and CDR2 is FYNNEI. The V gene lost 4 bases and the J gene lost 2 bases, with 11 bases spanning the gap. The length of the CDR3 is 14 residues. CDR3 loop: CASSVKTGNTEAFF. The CDR3 DNA reads TGTGCCAGCAGTGTGAAGACAGGAAACACTGAAGCTTTCTTT.

J is TRBJ2-7 and V is TRBV29-1; D is possibly TRBD1 (5 bases). CDR1 is SQVTM, CDR2 ANQGSEA, per germline. Trimming pared 2 bases from V and 0 bases from J, leaving 8 bases between. The CDR3 consists of 13 residues. The CDR3 nucleotides are TGCAGCGTTGAACAGGGCAGCTCCTACGAGCAGTACTTC. It codes for CSVEQGSSYEQYF.

This chain connects TRBV2 to TRBJ2-5; 7 nucleotides match TRBD1. Matching the DNA end better, TRBJ2-7 makes the J call doubtful. Germline V gene lookup returns CDR1 SNHLY and CDR2 FYNNEI. The CDR3 runs 14 residues. CDR3 nucleotides: TGTGCCGGTCGCGACAGGGATAGGTCCTACGAGCAGTACTTC. Protein: CAGRDRDRSYEQYF.

This clone showed up just a few times. The gene calls are TRBV7-9 and TRBJ1-5; 7 bases align to TRBD1. The trim removed 5 bases at V and 5 bases at J, leaving 0 bases unmatched. This CDR3 is 12 amino acids long. Germline-derived CDR1 and CDR2 are SEHNR and FQNEAQ (reference sequence). The chain's CDR3 is CASSGQDQPQHF. For the CDR3, the DNA is TGTGCCAGCAGCGGACAGGATCAGCCCCAGCATTTT.

This sequence joins TRBV9 and TRBJ2-5; a weak D match, TRBD1 (6 bases). Trimming cost V 3 bases and J 2 bases, with 11 bases left between them. CDR3 length: 14 residues. CDR1 is SGDLS, CDR2 YYNGEE, per germline. The DNA for the CDR3 is TGTGCCAGCAGCGCTCGGACAGATCAAGAGACCCAGTACTTC. Protein: CASSARTDQETQYF. Full variable domain (outside the CDR3, taken from reference TRBV9 and TRBJ2-5): DSGVTQTPKHLITATGQRVTLRCSPRSGDLSVYWYQQSLDQGLQFLIQYYNGEERAKGNILERFSAQQFPDLHSELNLSSLELGDSALYFCASSARTDQETQYFGPGTRLLVL.

The rearrangement joins TRBV7-9 to TRBJ1-1; TRBD1 might be the D (6 bases). From germline, CDR1 is SEHNR and CDR2 FQNEAQ (reference sequence). This CDR3 has 14 residues. Trimming took 1 base from V and 0 from J, leaving 6 bases between them. In DNA, the CDR3 is TGTGCCAGCAGCTTAGGACAGGTGAACACTGAAGCTTTCTTT. Translating gives CASSLGQVNTEAFF.

The chain carries TRBV9 and TRBJ1-5; 7 bases are shared with TRBD1. The V and J ends lost 0 bases and 3 bases, in that order; junction bases with no gene match: 3. This CDR3 has 15 amino acids. Germline assignment: CDR1 SGDLS and CDR2 YYNGEE. The CDR3 reads CASSVGGQYNQPQHF. The CDR3 DNA follows: TGTGCCAGCAGCGTAGGGGGACAGTACAATCAGCCCCAGCATTTT.

The V call is TRBV4-2, the J call TRBJ2-7; 7 nucleotides align to TRBD2. V dropped 1 base and J dropped 0; count of bases not matched to a gene: 3. The CDR3 sequence is 15 residues long. Germline V gene sequence: CDR1 LGHNA, CDR2 YNFKEQ. The CDR3 sequence: CASSQGGGSSYEQYF. The CDR3 bases are TGTGCCAGCAGCCAAGGGGGGGGAAGCTCCTACGAGCAGTACTTC.